The 28 T cell receptor beta chains below all came from one sample that was sequenced in a study of siplizumab effects on memory and regulatory T cells (dated by TCRdb to about 2019). Library construction relied on the immunoSEQ multiplex PCR assay. TCRdb stores this immuneACCESS table with in-frame sequences only. Part of the clones is absent; in the studies checked, under half of the shortfall reflects unresolved V genes, and no reason is known for the rest. The sample yields roughly 100,000 clones; roughly 91% were counted once. Around 0.29% of the sample goes to the ten largest clones. The sequenced material came from CD4+ T cells sorted from blood. The receptor source for this set is a human donor in good health.

This rearrangement joins TRBV6-1 to TRBJ2-7; D is possibly TRBD2 (7 bases). V was trimmed by 2 bases and J by 1 base, leaving 21 bases between them. Germline CDR1 MNHNS, CDR2 SASEGT. This CDR3 comprises 18 residues. The DNA of the CDR3 is TGTGCCAGCAGTGAACGACTTTCGTGGGGGGGCTCTTCCTACGAGCAGTACTTC. It is translated as CASSERLSWGGSSYEQYF.

The chain couples TRBV25-1 to TRBJ1-5; the D gene is possibly TRBD1 (6 bases). This CDR3 is 14 amino acids long. Trimming pared 8 bases from V and 2 bases from J, leaving 13 bases between. CDR1 and CDR2 (germline): MGHDK, SYGVNS. The DNA for the CDR3 is TGTGCCAGCGCTACAGGGTCCGGCAATCAGCCCCAGCATTTT. This gives the protein CASATGSGNQPQHF.

The CDR3 sequence is CASSLSSGGDTQYF. CDR3 in DNA: TGCGCCAGCAGCTTGTCGAGCGGGGGAGATACGCAGTATTTT. The chain carries TRBV5-1 and TRBJ2-3; 8 bases match TRBD2. V dropped 1 base and J dropped 5; count of bases not matched to a gene: 3. Germline V gives CDR1 SGHRS, CDR2 YFSETQ. This CDR3 contains 14 residues.

The sample holds one count of this clone. The CDR3 bases are TGTGCCAGCAGCGTAGACCCCACCCCGGAGGGGAACAATGAGCAGTTCTTC. This sequence encodes CASSVDPTPEGNNEQFF. The chain joins TRBV9 to TRBJ2-1, with D perhaps TRBD2 (6 bases). Germline V gene lookup returns CDR1 SGDLS and CDR2 YYNGEE. Trimming took 0 bases from V and 5 from J, leaving 18 bases between them. The CDR3 runs to 17 residues.

V is TRBV5-1 and J is TRBJ2-3; D tentatively reads TRBD1 or TRBD2 (5 bases each). The V and J ends lost 4 bases and 0 bases respectively, with 9 bases between them. CDR1 and CDR2 from the germline V gene are SGHRS and YFSETQ. The CDR3 has 14 residues. The CDR3 region is CASSPGGSTDTQYF. The CDR3 DNA reads as TGCGCCAGCAGCCCTGGGGGAAGCACAGATACGCAGTATTTT.

The genes are TRBV14 and TRBJ1-1; D not resolved. V lost 5 bases to trimming and J lost 1 base, with 11 bases between them. The CDR3 sequence is 14 residues long. Germline V gene sequence: CDR1 SGHDN, CDR2 FVKESK. Here the CDR3 reads CASSTLPGNTEAFF. Written as DNA, the CDR3 is TGTGCCAGCAGCACCCTCCCCGGGAACACTGAAGCTTTCTTT.

J is TRBJ2-5 and V is TRBV27; TRBD2 matches at 9 bases. The germline gives CDR1 MNHEY, CDR2 SMNVEV (reference sequence). The CDR3 length is 15 residues. The J segment lost 5 bases and the V segment lost 3 bases, leaving 7 bases of the junction unmatched. The CDR3 protein is CASSFRSGGFETQYF. CDR3 in DNA: TGTGCCAGCAGTTTCAGGAGCGGGGGGTTTGAGACCCAGTACTTC.

The rearrangement joins TRBV7-2 to TRBJ2-7; TRBD2 is a possible D gene (6 bases). The germline V and J ends were trimmed by 0 bases and 4 bases, with 16 bases remaining between them. Germline CDR1 reads SGHTA; CDR2 reads FQGNSA. CDR3 length equals 16 residues. This chain's CDR3 is CASSLAPGTGPYEQYF. The CDR3 DNA reads as TGTGCCAGCAGCTTAGCCCCCGGGACTGGTCCTTACGAGCAGTACTTC.

The chain is built from TRBV19 and TRBJ2-3, with D tentatively TRBD2 (7 bases). The germline gives CDR1 LNHDA, CDR2 SQIVND (reference sequence). The CDR3 length is 16 residues. Trimming cost V 5 bases and J 0 bases, with 15 bases left between them. CDR3 in amino acids: CASSERGGRSTDTQYF. Written as DNA, the CDR3 is TGTGCCAGTAGTGAGAGGGGGGGGCGGAGCACAGATACGCAGTATTTT.

CDR3 sequence reads: CASSVRTSGSFYEQYF. Here the CDR3 DNA reads TGTGCCAGCAGCGTGCGGACTAGCGGGAGTTTCTACGAGCAGTACTTC. The chain recombines TRBV11-3 with TRBJ2-7, with TRBD2 matching 13 bases. V shed 5 bases and J 3 bases; nucleotides not matched to a gene: 7. Germline V CDR1 and CDR2: SGHNT, YENEEA. This CDR3 spans 16 amino acids.

The genes are TRBV19 and TRBJ2-1; 12 bases align to TRBD2. The J segment lost 4 bases and the V segment lost 8 bases, leaving 6 bases of the junction unmatched. The CDR3 is made up of 15 amino acids. Germline loops: CDR1 LNHDA, CDR2 SQIVND (reference sequence). The CDR3 reads CASGPLAGGYNEQFF. The CDR3 coding sequence is TGTGCCAGTGGGCCGCTAGCGGGAGGGTACAATGAGCAGTTCTTC.

This sequence joins TRBV6-1 and TRBJ2-2, with D possibly TRBD2 on 5 matching bases. V shed 0 bases and J shed 4 bases, with 12 bases lying between them. CDR1 MNHNS and CDR2 SASEGT come from the germline V gene. CDR3 length equals 16 residues. In DNA form, the CDR3 reads TGTGCCAGCAGTGAAGCCCCAAATAGCGTCACCGGGGAGCTGTTTTTT. Its protein product is CASSEAPNSVTGELFF.

The CDR3 sequence is CAWSAIARGGELFF. The DNA for the CDR3 is TGTGCCTGGAGTGCTATCGCCAGGGGCGGGGAGCTGTTTTTT. The chain uses TRBV30 and TRBJ2-2; D may be TRBD1 (6 bases). The CDR3 sequence is 14 residues long. V was trimmed by 1 base and J by 7 bases, leaving 13 bases between them. CDR1 GTSNPN and CDR2 SVGIG come from the germline V gene (reference sequence).

This sequence joins TRBV6-1 and TRBJ2-5; 12 bases line up with TRBD2. The germline CDR1 and CDR2 sequences are MNHNS and SASEGT. J was trimmed by 4 bases and V by 8 bases; bases with no gene match: 5. This CDR3 region has 14 residues. In DNA form, the CDR3 reads TGTGCCAGCCTAGCGGGGGGGCAGCGAGAGACCCAGTACTTC. It is translated as CASLAGGQRETQYF.

A few counts support this clone. This CDR3 reads CASSPMGTGGEAFF. The CDR3 bases are TGTGCCAGCAGCCCAATGGGGACAGGCGGTGAAGCTTTCTTT. The V and J genes are TRBV9 and TRBJ1-1; TRBD1 matches 8 bases. CDR1 is SGDLS, CDR2 YYNGEE, per germline. V trimming: 4 bases; J trimming: 7 bases; junction bases outside the gene matches: 9. CDR3 length: 14 amino acids.

V usage is TRBV7-9 and J usage is TRBJ1-2; D remains unclear. The V gene's germline CDR1 is SEHNR and CDR2 FQNEAQ (reference sequence). The germline V and J ends were trimmed by 4 bases and 4 bases, with 7 bases remaining between them. The CDR3 is made up of 12 amino acids. CDR3 coding DNA: TGTGCCAGCAGCTCCGGACTCTATGGCTACACCTTC. Translating it yields CASSSGLYGYTF.

The chain has TRBV7-2 and TRBJ2-7; tentatively, D is TRBD1 (7 bases). Trimming shortened V by 5 bases and J by 6 bases, and 17 bases separated the two germline ends. The CDR3 runs to 14 residues. Germline loops: CDR1 SGHTA, CDR2 FQGNSA. The CDR3 DNA follows: TGTGCCAGCAGCCCAGGGGGGAGGAGCGGCGAGCAGTACTTC. It translates to CASSPGGRSGEQYF.

Comment on this clone: The same CDR3 arises from other DNA sequences in this sample as well. The chain recombines TRBV20-1 with TRBJ2-5, with D hard to call. This CDR3 has 11 amino acids. CDR1 and CDR2 (germline): DFQATT, SNEGSKA (reference sequence). V was trimmed by 5 bases and J by 1 base, leaving 5 bases between them. CDR3: CSARLQETQYF. The CDR3 region has the DNA TGCAGTGCTCGACTCCAAGAGACCCAGTACTTC.

This rearrangement joins TRBV14 to TRBJ1-1; D is undetermined. Germline CDR1 SGHDN, CDR2 FVKESK. The CDR3 loop spans 12 amino acids. Trimming pared 4 bases from V and 3 bases from J, leaving 6 bases between. The CDR3 DNA reads as TGTGCCAGCAGCCGAGCGGACACTGAAGCTTTCTTT. Its translation is CASSRADTEAFF.

The chain uses TRBV25-1 and TRBJ1-2; no definite D call. Looked up from germline, CDR1 is MGHDK and CDR2 is SYGVNS. The CDR3 spans 15 residues. The V end lost 3 bases, the J end lost 0 bases, and 11 bases lay between the germline ends. This chain's CDR3 is CASSDTGIANYGYTF. CDR3 nucleotide sequence: TGTGCCAGCAGTGATACCGGGATAGCTAACTATGGCTACACCTTC.

The V call is TRBV4-1, the J call TRBJ1-5; 7 nucleotides agree with TRBD1. This CDR3 contains 15 residues. CDR1 is MGHRA and CDR2 is YSYEKL in the germline V gene. J gave up 7 bases and V 0 bases, and 6 bases lay outside the gene matches. CDR3 loop: CASSQEEGGGQPQHF. CDR3 DNA sequence: TGCGCCAGCAGCCAAGAGGAAGGGGGCGGACAGCCCCAGCATTTT.

The count of this clone is one. The chain links TRBV30 to TRBJ1-1; maybe TRBD1 (5 bases). The ends were cut back, 2 bases at V and 0 bases at J, with 10 bases in the middle. The CDR3 is 14 amino acids. Germline CDR1 GTSNPN, CDR2 SVGIG (reference sequence). CDR3 in DNA: TGTGCCTGGAGTTGGGGGGTGATGAACACTGAAGCTTTCTTT. As protein: CAWSWGVMNTEAFF.

The chain links TRBV7-2 to TRBJ2-7, with 13 bases matching TRBD2. CDR1 and CDR2 (germline): SGHTA, FQGNSA. The CDR3 length is 15 residues. Trimming took 4 bases from V and 4 from J; bases not matched to a gene: 4. This CDR3 is CASSSRTSGSYEQYF. The DNA for the CDR3 is TGTGCCAGCAGCTCCCGGACTAGCGGGAGTTACGAGCAGTACTTC.

The chain employs TRBV6-5 and TRBJ1-2; the match to TRBD1 covers 11 bases. After removal of 8 bases from V and 6 bases from J, the junction contained 11 bases not matched to a gene. CDR3 length: 15 residues. Per germline, CDR1 MNHEY and CDR2 SVGAGI. CDR3 region: CASLGQGAIPHGYTF. The CDR3 coding sequence is TGTGCCAGCCTCGGACAGGGGGCGATTCCTCATGGCTACACCTTC.

The J gene is TRBJ2-5, the V gene TRBV7-3; D is perhaps TRBD2 (6 bases). With 6 bases removed from V and 3 bases from J, the gap between germline ends came to 14 bases. From germline, CDR1 is SGHTA and CDR2 FQGTGA. CDR3 length: 14 residues. The CDR3 bases are TGTGCCAGCAGTCGGGACTGGAGGGAAGAGACCCAGTACTTC. Translated, it gives CASSRDWREETQYF.

The chain is built from TRBV11-2 and TRBJ2-5, with 7 bases fitting TRBD2. Trimming at V came to 3 bases and at J to 5 bases, leaving 6 bases not matched to a gene. The CDR3 extends over 14 amino acids. Looked up from germline, CDR1 is SGHAT and CDR2 is FQNNGV. DNA for the CDR3: TGTGCCAGCAGCTTTGGGGGAGGGATTGAGACCCAGTACTTC. It encodes CASSFGGGIETQYF.

In its sample, this clone was seen a few times. The genes are TRBV6-6 and TRBJ1-2, with TRBD1 matching 8 bases. Germline-derived CDR1 and CDR2 are MNHNY and SVGAGI (reference sequence). This CDR3 has 13 amino acids. V was clipped by 4 bases and J by 8 bases; unmatched bases: 6. CDR3 nucleotide sequence: TGTGCCAGCAGTTGGCAGGGGGCCGAGGGCTACACCTTC. Amino acid sequence: CASSWQGAEGYTF.

The chain carries TRBV11-2 and TRBJ1-2; D is undetermined. V gave up 4 bases and J gave up 2 bases, with 11 bases separating them. Germline V CDR1 and CDR2: SGHAT, FQNNGV. The CDR3 sequence is 14 residues long. In nucleotides, the CDR3 is TGTGCCAGCAGCTCTATTATCCAGAACTATGGCTACACCTTC. This encodes CASSSIIQNYGYTF.